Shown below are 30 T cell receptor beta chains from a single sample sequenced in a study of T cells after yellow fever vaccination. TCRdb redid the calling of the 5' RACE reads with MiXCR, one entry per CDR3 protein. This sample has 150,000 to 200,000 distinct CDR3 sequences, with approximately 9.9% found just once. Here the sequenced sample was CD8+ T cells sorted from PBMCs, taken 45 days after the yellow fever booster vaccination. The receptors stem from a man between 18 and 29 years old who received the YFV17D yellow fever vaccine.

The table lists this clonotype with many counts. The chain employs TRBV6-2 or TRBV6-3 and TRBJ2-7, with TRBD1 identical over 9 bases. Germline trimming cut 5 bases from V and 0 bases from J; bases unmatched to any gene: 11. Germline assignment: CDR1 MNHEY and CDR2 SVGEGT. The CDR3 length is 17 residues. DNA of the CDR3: TGTGCCAGCAGTCTACCGGGACAGGGATTCAGCTCCTACGAGCAGTACTTC. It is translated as CASSLPGQGFSSYEQYF.

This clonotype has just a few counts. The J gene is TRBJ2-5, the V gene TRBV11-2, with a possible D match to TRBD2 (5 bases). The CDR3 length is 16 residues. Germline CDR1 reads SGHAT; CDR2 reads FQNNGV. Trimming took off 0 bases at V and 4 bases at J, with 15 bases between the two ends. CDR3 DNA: TGTGCCAGCAGCTTAGATCTTAATAGCGTGGGAGAGACCCAGTACTTC. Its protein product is CASSLDLNSVGETQYF.

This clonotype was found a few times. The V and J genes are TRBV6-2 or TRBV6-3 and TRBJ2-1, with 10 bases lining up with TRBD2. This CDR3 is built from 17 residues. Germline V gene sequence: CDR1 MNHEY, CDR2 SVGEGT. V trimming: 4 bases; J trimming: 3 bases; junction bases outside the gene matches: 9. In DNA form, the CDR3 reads TGTGCCAGCAGTTTCCTCACTAGCGGGGAGAACTACAATGAGCAGTTCTTC. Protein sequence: CASSFLTSGENYNEQFF.

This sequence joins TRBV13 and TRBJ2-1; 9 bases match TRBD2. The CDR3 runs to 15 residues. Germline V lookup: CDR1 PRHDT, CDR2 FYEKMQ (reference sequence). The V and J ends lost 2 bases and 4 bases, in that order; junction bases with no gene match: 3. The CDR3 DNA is TGTGCCAGCAGCTTATTCCTAGCGGGGTACAATGAGCAGTTCTTC. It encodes CASSLFLAGYNEQFF.

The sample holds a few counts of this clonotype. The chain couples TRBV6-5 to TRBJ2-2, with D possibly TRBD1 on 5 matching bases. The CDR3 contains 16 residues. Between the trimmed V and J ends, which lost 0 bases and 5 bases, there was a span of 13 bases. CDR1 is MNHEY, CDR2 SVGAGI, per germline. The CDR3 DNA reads TGTGCCAGCAGTTACTCGGGCAGGGTTGAGACCGGGGAGCTGTTTTTT. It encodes CASSYSGRVETGELFF.

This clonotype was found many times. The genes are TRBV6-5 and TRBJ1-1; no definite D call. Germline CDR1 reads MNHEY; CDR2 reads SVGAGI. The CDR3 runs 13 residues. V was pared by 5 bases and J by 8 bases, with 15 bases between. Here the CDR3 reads CASSRGPVDEAFF. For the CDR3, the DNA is TGTGCCAGCAGTCGAGGCCCCGTGGACGAAGCTTTCTTT.

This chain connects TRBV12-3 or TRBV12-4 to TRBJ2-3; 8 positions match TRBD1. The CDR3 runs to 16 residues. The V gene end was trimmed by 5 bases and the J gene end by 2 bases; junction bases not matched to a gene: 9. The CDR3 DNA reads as TGTGCCAGCAGTCCCGGGACAGGCAAATTCACAGATACGCAGTATTTT. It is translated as CASSPGTGKFTDTQYF.

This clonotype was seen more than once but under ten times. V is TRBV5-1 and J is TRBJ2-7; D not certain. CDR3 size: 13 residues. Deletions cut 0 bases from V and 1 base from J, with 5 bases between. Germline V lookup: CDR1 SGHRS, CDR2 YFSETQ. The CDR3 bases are TGCGCCAGCAGCTTGGTCCGGTCCTACGAGCAGTACTTC. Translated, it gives CASSLVRSYEQYF.

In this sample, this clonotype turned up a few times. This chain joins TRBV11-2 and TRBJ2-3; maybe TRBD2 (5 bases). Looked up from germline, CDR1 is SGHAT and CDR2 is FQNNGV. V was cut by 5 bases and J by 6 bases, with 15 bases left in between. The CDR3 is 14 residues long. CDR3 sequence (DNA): TGTGCCAGCAGCGGTAGCGAGGGTAGGGATACGCAGTATTTT. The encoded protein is CASSGSEGRDTQYF.

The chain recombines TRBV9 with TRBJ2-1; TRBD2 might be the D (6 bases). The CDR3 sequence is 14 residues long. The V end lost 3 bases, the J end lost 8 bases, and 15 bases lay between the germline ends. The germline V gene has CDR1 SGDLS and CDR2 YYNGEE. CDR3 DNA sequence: TGTGCCAGCAGCGCCTGGGGGACGGGAGATGAGCAGTTCTTC. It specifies CASSAWGTGDEQFF.

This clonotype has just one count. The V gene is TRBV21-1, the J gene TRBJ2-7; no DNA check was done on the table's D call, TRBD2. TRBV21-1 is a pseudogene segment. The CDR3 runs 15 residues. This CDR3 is CASNLARVSSYEQYV. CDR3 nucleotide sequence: TGTGCCAGCAACTTAGCCCGCGTTAGCTCCTACGAGCAGTACGTC.

The CDR3 here is CASSVDSGGLTTDTQYF. In DNA, the CDR3 is TGTGCCAGCAGCGTAGATTCCGGGGGGCTTACCACAGATACGCAGTATTTT. V is TRBV9 and J is TRBJ2-3, with a possible D match to TRBD2 (7 bases). The CDR3 consists of 17 residues. Germline assignment: CDR1 SGDLS and CDR2 YYNGEE. V dropped 0 bases and J dropped 2 bases, with 16 bases sitting between them. Full variable domain (remainder filled in from reference TRBV9 and TRBJ2-3): DSGVTQTPKHLITATGQRVTLRCSPRSGDLSVYWYQQSLDQGLQFLIQYYNGEERAKGNILERFSAQQFPDLHSELNLSSLELGDSALYFCASSVDSGGLTTDTQYFGPGTRLTVL.

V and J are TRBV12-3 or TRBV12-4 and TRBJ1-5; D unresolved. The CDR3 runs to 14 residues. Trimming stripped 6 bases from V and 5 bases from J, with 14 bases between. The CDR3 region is CASSPDMEDQPQHF. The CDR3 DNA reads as TGTGCCAGCAGCCCCGACATGGAGGATCAGCCCCAGCATTTT.

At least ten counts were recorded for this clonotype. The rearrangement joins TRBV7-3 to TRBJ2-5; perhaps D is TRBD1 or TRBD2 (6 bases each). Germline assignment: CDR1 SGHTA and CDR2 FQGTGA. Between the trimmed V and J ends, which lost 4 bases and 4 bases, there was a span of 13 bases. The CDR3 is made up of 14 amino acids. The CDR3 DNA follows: TGTGCCAGCAGCTGGTTAAAGGGGGGAGAGACCCAGTACTTC. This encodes CASSWLKGGETQYF. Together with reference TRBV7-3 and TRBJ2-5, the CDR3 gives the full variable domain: GAGVSQTPSNKVTEKGKYVELRCDPISGHTALYWYRQSLGQGPEFLIYFQGTGAADDSGLPNDRFFAVRPEGSVSTLKIQRTERGDSAVYLCASSWLKGGETQYFGPGTRLLVL.

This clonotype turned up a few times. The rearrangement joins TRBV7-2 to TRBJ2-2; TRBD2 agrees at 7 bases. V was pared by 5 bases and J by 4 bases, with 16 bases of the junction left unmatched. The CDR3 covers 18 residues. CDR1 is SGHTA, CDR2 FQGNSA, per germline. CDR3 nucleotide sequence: TGTGCCAGCAGCCCGAGGGGTCCGAGACTAGCTCCCACCGGGGAGCTGTTTTTT. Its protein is CASSPRGPRLAPTGELFF.

The CDR3: CASSPTGYTEAFF. The CDR3 nucleotides read TGTGCCAGCAGCCCGACAGGCTACACTGAAGCTTTCTTT. The chain uses TRBV7-9 and TRBJ1-1; perhaps TRBD1 as D (6 bases). This CDR3 is built from 13 residues. Trimming left V 5 bases short and J 3 bases short, with 10 bases between. In germline, CDR1 is SEHNR, CDR2 FQNEAQ (reference sequence).

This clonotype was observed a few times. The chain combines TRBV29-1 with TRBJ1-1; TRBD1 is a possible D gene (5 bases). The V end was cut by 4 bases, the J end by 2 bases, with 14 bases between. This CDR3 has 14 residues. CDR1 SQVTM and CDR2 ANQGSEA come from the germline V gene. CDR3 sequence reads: CSVVGGADNTEAFF. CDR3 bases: TGCAGCGTTGTGGGGGGTGCAGATAACACTGAAGCTTTCTTT.

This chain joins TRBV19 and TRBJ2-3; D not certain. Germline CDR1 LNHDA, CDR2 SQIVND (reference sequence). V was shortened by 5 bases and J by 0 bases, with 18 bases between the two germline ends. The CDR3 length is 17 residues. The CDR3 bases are TGTGCCAGTAGTCCACTCGATAGTGTCATTAGCACAGATACGCAGTATTTT. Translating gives CASSPLDSVISTDTQYF.

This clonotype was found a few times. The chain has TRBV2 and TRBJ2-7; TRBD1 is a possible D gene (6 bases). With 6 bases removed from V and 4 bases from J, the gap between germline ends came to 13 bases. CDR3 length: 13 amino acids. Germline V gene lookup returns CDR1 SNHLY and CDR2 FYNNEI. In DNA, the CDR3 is TGTGCCAGCAGCTGGACAGAGGCTTACGAGCAGTACGTC. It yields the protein CASSWTEAYEQYV.

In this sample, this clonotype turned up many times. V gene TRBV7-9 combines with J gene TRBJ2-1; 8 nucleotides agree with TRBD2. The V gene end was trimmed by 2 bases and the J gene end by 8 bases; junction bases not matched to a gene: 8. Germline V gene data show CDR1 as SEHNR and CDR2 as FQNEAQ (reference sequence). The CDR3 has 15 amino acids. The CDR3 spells CASSLILAVYDEQFF. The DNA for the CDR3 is TGTGCCAGCAGCTTAATACTAGCGGTGTACGATGAGCAGTTCTTC.

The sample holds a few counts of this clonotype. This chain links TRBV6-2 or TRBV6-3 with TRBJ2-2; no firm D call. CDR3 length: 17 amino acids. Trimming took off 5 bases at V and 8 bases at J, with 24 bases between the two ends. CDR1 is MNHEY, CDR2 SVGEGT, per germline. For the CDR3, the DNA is TGTGCCAGCAGTCCAATGACAACTACTACTCTTCCGGGGGAGCTGTTTTTT. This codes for CASSPMTTTTLPGELFF.

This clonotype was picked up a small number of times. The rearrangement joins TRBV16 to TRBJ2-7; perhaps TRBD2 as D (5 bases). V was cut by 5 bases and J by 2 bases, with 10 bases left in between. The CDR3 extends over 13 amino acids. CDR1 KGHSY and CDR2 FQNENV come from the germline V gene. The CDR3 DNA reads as TGTGCCAGCAGCAATTCGAGGGCCTACGAGCAGTACTTC. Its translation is CASSNSRAYEQYF.

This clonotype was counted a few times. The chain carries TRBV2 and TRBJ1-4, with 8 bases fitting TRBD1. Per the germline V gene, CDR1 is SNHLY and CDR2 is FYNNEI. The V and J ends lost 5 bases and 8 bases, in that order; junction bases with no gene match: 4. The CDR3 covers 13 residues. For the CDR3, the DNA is TGTGCCAGCAGTCGGACAGGGCTGGAAAAACTGTTTTTT. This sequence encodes CASSRTGLEKLFF.

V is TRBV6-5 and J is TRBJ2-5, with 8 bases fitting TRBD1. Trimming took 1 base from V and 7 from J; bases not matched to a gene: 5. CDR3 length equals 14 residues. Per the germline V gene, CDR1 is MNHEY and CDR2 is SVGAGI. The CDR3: CASSYWDRRRTQYF. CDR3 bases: TGTGCCAGCAGTTACTGGGACAGGAGACGGACCCAGTACTTC.

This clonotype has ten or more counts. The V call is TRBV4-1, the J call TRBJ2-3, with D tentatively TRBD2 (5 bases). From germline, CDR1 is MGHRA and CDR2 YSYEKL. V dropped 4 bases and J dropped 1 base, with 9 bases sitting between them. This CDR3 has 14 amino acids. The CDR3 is CASSPARGTDTQYF. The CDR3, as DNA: TGCGCCAGCAGCCCAGCGAGGGGCACAGATACGCAGTATTTT.

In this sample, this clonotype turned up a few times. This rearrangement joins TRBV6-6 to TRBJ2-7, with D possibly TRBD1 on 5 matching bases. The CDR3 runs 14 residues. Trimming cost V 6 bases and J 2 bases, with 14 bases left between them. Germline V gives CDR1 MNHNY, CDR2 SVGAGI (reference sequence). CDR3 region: CASREGVRPYEQYF. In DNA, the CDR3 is TGTGCCAGCAGAGAAGGGGTCAGGCCCTACGAGCAGTACTTC.

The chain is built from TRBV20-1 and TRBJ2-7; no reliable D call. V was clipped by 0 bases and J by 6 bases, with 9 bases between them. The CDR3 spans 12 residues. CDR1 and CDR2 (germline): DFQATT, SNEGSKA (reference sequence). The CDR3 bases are TGCAGTGCTAGAGATGAAGGGTCCGAGCAGTACTTC. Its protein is CSARDEGSEQYF.

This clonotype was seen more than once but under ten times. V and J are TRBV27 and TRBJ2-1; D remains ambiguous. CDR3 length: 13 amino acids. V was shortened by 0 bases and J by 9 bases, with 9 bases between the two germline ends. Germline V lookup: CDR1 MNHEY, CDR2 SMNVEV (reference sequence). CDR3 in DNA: TGTGCCAGCAGTTTATCCCGCTACGGTGAGCAGTTCTTC. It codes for CASSLSRYGEQFF.

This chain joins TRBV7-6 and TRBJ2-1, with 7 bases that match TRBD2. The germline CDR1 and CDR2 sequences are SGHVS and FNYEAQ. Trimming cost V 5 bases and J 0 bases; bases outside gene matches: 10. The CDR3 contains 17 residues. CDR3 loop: CASSVGWRGSSYNEQFF. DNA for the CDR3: TGTGCCAGCAGCGTAGGATGGCGGGGGTCCTCCTACAATGAGCAGTTCTTC.

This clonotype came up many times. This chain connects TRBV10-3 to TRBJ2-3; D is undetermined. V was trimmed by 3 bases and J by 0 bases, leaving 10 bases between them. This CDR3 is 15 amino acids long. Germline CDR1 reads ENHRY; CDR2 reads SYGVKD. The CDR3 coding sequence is TGTGCCATCAGTGATCTCCGCCCGAGCACAGATACGCAGTATTTT. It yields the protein CAISDLRPSTDTQYF.